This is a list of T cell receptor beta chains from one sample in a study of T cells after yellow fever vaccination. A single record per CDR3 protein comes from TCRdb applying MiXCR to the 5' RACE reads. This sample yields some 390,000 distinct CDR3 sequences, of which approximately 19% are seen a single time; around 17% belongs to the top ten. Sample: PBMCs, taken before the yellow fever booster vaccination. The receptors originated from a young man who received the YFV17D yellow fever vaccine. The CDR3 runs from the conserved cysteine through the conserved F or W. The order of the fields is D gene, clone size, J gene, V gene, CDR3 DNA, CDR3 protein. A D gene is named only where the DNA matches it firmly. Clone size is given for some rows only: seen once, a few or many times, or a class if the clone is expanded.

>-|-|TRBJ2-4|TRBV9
TGTGCCAGCAGCGGGTCAGCTGGCCCTATCGGGGTGGACATTCAGTACTTC
CASSGSAGPIGVDIQYF
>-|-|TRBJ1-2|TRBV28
TGTGCCAGCAGTGCCCCATCAGTCTCCTATGGCTACACCTTC
CASSAPSVSYGYTF
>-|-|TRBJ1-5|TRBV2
TGTGCCAGCAGGCAGGAGTTTAGTAGCAATCAGCCCCAGCATTTT
CASRQEFSSNQPQHF
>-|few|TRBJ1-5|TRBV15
TGTGCCACCAGCAAACAGGGTCAGCCCCAGCATTTT
CATSKQGQPQHF
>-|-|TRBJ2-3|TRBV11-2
TGTGCCAGCAGCTGGGCCCCCCCCGATACGCAGTATTTT
CASSWAPPDTQYF
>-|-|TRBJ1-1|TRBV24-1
TGTGCCACCAGTGAAGGCTCTAGCCGAGCTTTCTTT
CATSEGSSRAFF
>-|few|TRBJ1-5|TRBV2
TGTGCCAGCAGTGAATCAGGGGTACAGCCCCAGCATTTT
CASSESGVQPQHF
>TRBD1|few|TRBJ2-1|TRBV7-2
TGTGCCAGCACCCGGGACAGGGGGTCGAATGAGCAGTTCTTC
CASTRDRGSNEQFF
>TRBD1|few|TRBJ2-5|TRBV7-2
TGTGCCAGCAGCTTCCAGGGGGCCGTGACCCAGTACTTC
CASSFQGAVTQYF
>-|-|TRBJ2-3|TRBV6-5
TGTGCCAGCAGTTACTCGAGAGGACCCGATACGCAGTATTTT
CASSYSRGPDTQYF
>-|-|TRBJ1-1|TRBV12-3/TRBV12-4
TGTGCCAGCAGTATGGTCCCTGGCCCTGAAGCTTTCTTT
CASSMVPGPEAFF
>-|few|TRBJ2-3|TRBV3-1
TGTGCCAGCAGCCCAGACAGGTGGAGCACAGATACGCAGTATTTT
CASSPDRWSTDTQYF
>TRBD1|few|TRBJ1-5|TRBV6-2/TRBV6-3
TGTGCCAGTAAGGACAGGGTAAATCAGCCCCAGCATTTT
CASKDRVNQPQHF
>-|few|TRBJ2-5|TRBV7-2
TGTGCCAGCACCAGACGGGGTTGGGAGACCCAGTACTTC
CASTRRGWETQYF
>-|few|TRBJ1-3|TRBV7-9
TGTGCCAGCAGCTTCACCACAGGGTTGAGCTCTGGAAACACCATATATTTT
CASSFTTGLSSGNTIYF
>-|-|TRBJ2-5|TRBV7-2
TGTGCCAGCAGCTTAGGAGGAGCGGCCCAGTACTTC
CASSLGGAAQYF
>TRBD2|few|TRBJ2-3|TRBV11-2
TGTGCCAGCAGCTCTCTCGGGGGGGCCGGAGATACGCAGTATTTT
CASSSLGGAGDTQYF
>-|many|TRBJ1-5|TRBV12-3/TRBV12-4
TGTGCCAGCAGTTTCGGGGGCCGGGAAGGCAATCAGCCCCAGCATTTT
CASSFGGREGNQPQHF
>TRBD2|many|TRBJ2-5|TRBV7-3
TGTGCCAGCAGCTTCGGGGGGGTAGAGACCCAGTACTTC
CASSFGGVETQYF
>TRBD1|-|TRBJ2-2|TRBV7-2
TGTGCCAGCAGCTCCCGGACAGGGGGAGCCGGGGAGCTGTTTTTT
CASSSRTGGAGELFF
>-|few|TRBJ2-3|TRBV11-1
TGTGCCAGCAGGCCTAGGGCGGGGAGGACAGATACGCAGTATTTT
CASRPRAGRTDTQYF
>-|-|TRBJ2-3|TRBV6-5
TGTGCCAGCAGTTACAGGGCGAGTGCACTTTATACGCAGTATTTT
CASSYRASALYTQYF
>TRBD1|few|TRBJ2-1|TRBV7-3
TGTGCCAGCAGCCCTTCGGGACAGAACAATGAGCAGTTCTTC
CASSPSGQNNEQFF
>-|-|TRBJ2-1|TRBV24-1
TGTGCCACCAGTGATTCGTGGGTTTACAATGAGCAGTTCTTC
CATSDSWVYNEQFF
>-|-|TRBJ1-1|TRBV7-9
TGTGCCAGCAGCTCCAAAAGGGGGAACACTGAAGCTTTCTTT
CASSSKRGNTEAFF
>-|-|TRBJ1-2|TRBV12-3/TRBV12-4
TGTGCCAGCAGTTCCTCCTTCGGGGTTTGGGGCTACACCTTC
CASSSSFGVWGYTF
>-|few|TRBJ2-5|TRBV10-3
TGTGCCATCAGTGCCAGGGTGGAAGAGACCCAGTACTTC
CAISARVEETQYF
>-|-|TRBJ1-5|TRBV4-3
TGCGCCAGCAGCCCGTCCCTTTCTGTGGTACGCAATCAGCCCCAGCATTTT
CASSPSLSVVRNQPQHF
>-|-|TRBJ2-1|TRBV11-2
TGTGCCAGCAGCGCCGATGTAGGGCCCCAGAATGAGCAGTTCTTC
CASSADVGPQNEQFF
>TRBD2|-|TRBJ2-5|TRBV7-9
TGTGCCAGCAGCTTAGTTTGGACTAGCGGGCCAGGTCAGACCCAGTACTTC
CASSLVWTSGPGQTQYF
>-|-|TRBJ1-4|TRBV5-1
TGCGCCAGCAGCTTGGTTGGTCCTCCCTATGAAAAACTGTTTTTT
CASSLVGPPYEKLFF
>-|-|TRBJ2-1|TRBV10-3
TGTGCCATCAGTATAGACGGCACGAGGGATGAGCAGTTCTTC
CAISIDGTRDEQFF
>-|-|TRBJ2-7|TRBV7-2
TGTGCCAGCAGCTCGACAGGGACTAGGGGCTACGAGCAGTACTTC
CASSSTGTRGYEQYF
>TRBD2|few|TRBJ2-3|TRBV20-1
TGCAGTGCTAGCGGGGGGAGGGCAGATACGCAGTATTTT
CSASGGRADTQYF
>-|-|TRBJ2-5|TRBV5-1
TGCGCCAGCAGCCGTTTAGGGGGGGGACAAGAGACCCAGTACTTC
CASSRLGGGQETQYF
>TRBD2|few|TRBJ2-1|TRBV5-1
TGCGCCAGCAGCTCCCTCTGGCTAGCGGGGGCCATGTACAATGAGCAGTTCTTC
CASSSLWLAGAMYNEQFF
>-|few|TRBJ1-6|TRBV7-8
TGTGCCAGCAGCTTAGAGTGGGGTCAAAGCTCCTATAATTCACCCCTCCACTTT
CASSLEWGQSSYNSPLHF
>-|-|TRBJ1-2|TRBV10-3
TGTGCCATCAGCCGGGACCCCCTCTATGGCTACACCTTC
CAISRDPLYGYTF
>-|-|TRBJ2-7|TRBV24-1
TGTGCCACCAGTGATGAGAATAGGGACACCCCCATATTAAAACGCTACGAGCAGTACTTC
CATSDENRDTPILKRYEQYF
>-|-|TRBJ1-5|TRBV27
TGTGCCAGCAGTTCGACAGCGGAGGGGGGACAAACCCAGCATTTT
CASSSTAEGGQTQHF
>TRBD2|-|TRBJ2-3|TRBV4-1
TGCGCCAGCAGCCAAGTCCCCCTTAACGCGGCGGGGGGCCGCACAGATACGCAGTATTTT
CASSQVPLNAAGGRTDTQYF
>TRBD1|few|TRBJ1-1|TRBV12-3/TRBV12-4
TGTGCCAGCAGTATGGGGACAGGGAACTTAGAAGCTTTCTTT
CASSMGTGNLEAFF
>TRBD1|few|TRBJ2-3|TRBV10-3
TGTGCCATCAGTGGGGGGACAGTCGGCACAGATACGCAGTATTTT
CAISGGTVGTDTQYF
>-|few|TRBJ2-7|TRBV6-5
TGTGCCAGCAGAGACTGGGGGGCACGCCACGAGCAGTACTTC
CASRDWGARHEQYF
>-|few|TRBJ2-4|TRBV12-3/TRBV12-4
TGTGCCAGCAGTTGGGACAAAAACATTCAGTACTTC
CASSWDKNIQYF
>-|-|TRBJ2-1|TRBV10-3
TGTGCCATCCTTGGGGACGTGAACAATGAGCAGTTCTTC
CAILGDVNNEQFF
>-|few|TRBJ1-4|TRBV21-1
TGTGCCAGCAGCACCTCGGGCCAAGGGGGTGAAAAACTGTTTTTT
CASSTSGQGGEKLFF
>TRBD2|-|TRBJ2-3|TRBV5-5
TGTGCCAGCAGCTTGGCTAGCGGGGCGAGCACAGATACGCAGTATTTT
CASSLASGASTDTQYF
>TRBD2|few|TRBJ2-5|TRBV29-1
TGCAGCGTTGAGGCGGGGGTAGGGACCCAGTACTTC
CSVEAGVGTQYF
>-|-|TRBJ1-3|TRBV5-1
TGCGCCAGCAGCGACGGCCCCGGCCGGGGAAACACCATATATTTT
CASSDGPGRGNTIYF
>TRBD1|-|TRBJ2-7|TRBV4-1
TGCGCCAGCAGCCAAGATCTGAGTACCGGGACAGGGAACGAGCAGTACTTC
CASSQDLSTGTGNEQYF
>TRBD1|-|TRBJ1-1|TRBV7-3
TGTGCCAGCAGCTTAAGCGGGACAGGGGCCACTGAAGCTTTCTTT
CASSLSGTGATEAFF
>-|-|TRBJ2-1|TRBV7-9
TGTGCCAGCAGCTCGGTTGGGACGGAAAACAATGAGCAGTTCTTC
CASSSVGTENNEQFF
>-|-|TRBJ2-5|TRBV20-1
TGCAGTGCTAGAGGGTGGGATGTCGAGACCCAGTACTTC
CSARGWDVETQYF
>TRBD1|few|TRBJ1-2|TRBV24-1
TGTGCCACCAGTGAGGGGGACAGTTCCTACTATGGCTACACCTTC
CATSEGDSSYYGYTF
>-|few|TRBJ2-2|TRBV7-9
TGTGCCAGCAGCTTGGGGCAGCCAACCGGGGAGCTGTTTTTT
CASSLGQPTGELFF
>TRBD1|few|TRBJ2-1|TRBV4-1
TGCGCCAGCAGCCAAAAAGCCGGGACAGGAAGTAACAATGAGCAGTTCTTC
CASSQKAGTGSNNEQFF
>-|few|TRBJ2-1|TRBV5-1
TGCGCCAGCAGCTTGGCCGCAGGGACCGCCTATAATGAGCAGTTCTTC
CASSLAAGTAYNEQFF
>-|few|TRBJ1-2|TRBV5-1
TGCGCCAGCAGCTTGAGGCAGGGGCTTGGCTACACCTTC
CASSLRQGLGYTF